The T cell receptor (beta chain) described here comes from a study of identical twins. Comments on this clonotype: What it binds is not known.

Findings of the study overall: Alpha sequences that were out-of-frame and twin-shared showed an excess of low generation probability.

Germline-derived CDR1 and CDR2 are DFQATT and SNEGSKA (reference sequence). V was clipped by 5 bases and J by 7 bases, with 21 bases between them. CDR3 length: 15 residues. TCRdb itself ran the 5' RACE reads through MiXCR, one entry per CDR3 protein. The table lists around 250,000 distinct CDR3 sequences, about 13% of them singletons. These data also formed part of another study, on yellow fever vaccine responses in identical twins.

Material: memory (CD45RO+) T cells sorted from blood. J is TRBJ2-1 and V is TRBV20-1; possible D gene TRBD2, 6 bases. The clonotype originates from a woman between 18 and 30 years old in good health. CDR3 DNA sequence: TGCAGTGCTGAGGAGACTAGAGCAATTAGGAATGAGCAGTTCTTC. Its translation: CSAEETRAIRNEQFF.